This T cell receptor (beta chain) appears in the sequencing data of a study of post-analysis software for immune sequencing data. There are 15 residues in the CDR3. Germline CDR1 reads MNHNS; CDR2 reads SASEGT. In the case of this clonotype: Its target is unknown.

Unique molecular identifiers had been added to the TCR beta cDNA libraries. MiXCR, applied by TCRdb to the PCR reads, yields one record per CDR3 protein. The sample holds 700,000 to 900,000 distinct CDR3 sequences, 46% seen once. Study results and limitations: Comparison of patients with controls showed four or five TRBV segments more frequent in patients, TRBV5-6, TRBV5-1 and TRBV20-1 among them.

The specimen sequenced was blood. The gene calls are TRBV6-1 and TRBJ2-7; TRBD1 matches at 7 bases. Matching the DNA end better, TRBJ2-5 makes the J call doubtful. This sequence originates from a girl aged 5 to 17 with multiple sclerosis. CDR3 DNA sequence: TGTGCCAGCACCGAAGGGACAGACAACCAAGAGACCCAGTACTTC. Protein: CASTEGTDNQETQYF.